This TCR beta chain was captured by sequencing in a study of blood T cell repertoires in COVID-19. Assay used: immunoSEQ multiplex PCR; TCRdb lists only in-frame clones, some missing. This table holds about 83,000 clones, around 76% found once. The length of the CDR3 is 11 residues. CDR1 is SGHDT and CDR2 is YYEEEE in the germline V gene. V lost 2 bases, J lost 8 bases, and 8 bases lay in between. The V call is TRBV5-6, the J call TRBJ2-7; D remains ambiguous. The sample comprised peripheral blood. The origin of this receptor is a woman older than 75 with active or convalescent COVID-19. DNA for the CDR3: TGTGCCAGCAGCTTTGGCCTCCAGCAGTACTTC. Amino acid sequence: CASSFGLQQYF.